This TCR beta chain was recorded in a study of T-cell memory formation after mild COVID-19. Study context: Largely, the TCR clusters proved donor specific.

TCRdb re-analysed the 5' RACE reads in MiXCR, keeping a single row per CDR3 protein. Among 300,000 to 350,000 distinct CDR3 sequences, roughly a fifth were seen once, and the ten largest hold around 20%. The CDR3 has 16 amino acids. The ends were cut back, 3 bases at V and 4 bases at J, with 18 bases in the middle. This clonotype was counted a few times. Its antigen is unknown. Study results and caveats: Clones contracting day 15 to 85 were balanced CD4/CD8; later expanders leaned CD4+. Memory sampled before infection contained some responding clones, suggesting cross-reactive memory joined.

The chain employs TRBV12-3 or TRBV12-4 and TRBJ2-5; a weak D match, TRBD2 (5 bases). The TCR originated in a man between 18 and 29 years old who had mild COVID-19 (a few samples of this study predate the infection). Cell type and time point are not known. The source material was PBMCs or a T cell subset sorted from them (not recorded which). Here the CDR3 reads CASSFGQVTAGETQYF. Written as DNA, the CDR3 is TGTGCCAGCAGTTTCGGGCAGGTGACTGCGGGAGAGACCCAGTACTTC.